This T cell receptor (beta chain) was profiled in a study of blood T cell repertoires in COVID-19. Across the whole study: Samples came from the United States, Italy and Spain, spanning acute and convalescent COVID-19. Sample material is recorded as cDNA or gDNA derived from T cells, B-cell-depleted T cells, or PBMCs.

Per the original methods: Estimation of nucleated cell counts was performed using reference gene primer amplification. Method: immunoSEQ multiplex PCR; TCRdb's copy keeps in-frame clones and lacks some. From that table come the V and J calls and clone size; the DNA was used to work out D and trimming. Of under 200,000 clones in the sample, over 75% were seen once. The CDR3 sequence is 16 residues long. V was shortened by 6 bases and J by 4 bases, with 21 bases between the two germline ends. Germline loops: CDR1 MGHDK, CDR2 SYGVNS. Material: peripheral blood. This chain links TRBV25-1 with TRBJ1-1; D may be TRBD1 (6 bases). The sequence was obtained from a man between 50 and 59 years old with acute or convalescent COVID-19. This chain's CDR3 is CASSPRAGDVGTEAFF. CDR3 in DNA: TGTGCCAGCAGCCCTAGGGCAGGGGACGTGGGCACTGAAGCTTTCTTT.